This T cell receptor (beta chain) was profiled in a study of T cell clones after liver transplantation. The CDR3 spans 15 residues. V was clipped by 4 bases and J by 0 bases; unmatched bases: 3. CDR1 and CDR2 (germline): LNHDA, SQIVND (reference sequence). Only in-frame clones appear in the TCRdb table, and some are missing; sequencing was by immunoSEQ multiplex PCR. This sample has some 70,000 clones; 90% occur once, and the top ten carry roughly 2.6%. Sequencing used CD4+ T cells from blood, obtained before liver transplant. The sequence was collected from a human donor who received a liver transplant. The V and J genes are TRBV19 and TRBJ2-1; TRBD2 aligns across 7 bases. The CDR3 DNA is TGTGCCAGTAGTAAGGGCGGGAGCTCCTACAATGAGCAGTTCTTC. This translates into CASSKGGSSYNEQFF. Using reference TRBV19 and TRBJ2-1 for the parts outside the CDR3, the full variable domain is DGGITQSPKYLFRKEGQNVTLSCEQNLNHDAMYWYRQDPGQGLRLIYYSQIVNDFQKGDIAEGYSVSREKKESFPLTVTSAQKNPTAFYLCASSKGGSSYNEQFFGPGTRLTVL.